Presented here are 15 T cell receptor beta chains from one specimen sequenced in a study of T cell responses to AZD1222 COVID-19 vaccine. Profiled with immunoSEQ multiplex PCR; TCRdb holds only in-frame clones, not every one. Here the sample spans 100,000 to 150,000 clones, over 70% being singletons. Sample: peripheral blood, taken on day 0 of AZD1222 vaccination. The receptors shown here come from an adult in good health.

This chain links TRBV5-1 with TRBJ2-7, with 10 nucleotides matching TRBD1. The V and J ends lost 4 bases and 3 bases, in that order; junction bases with no gene match: 7. CDR1 is SGHRS and CDR2 is YFSETQ in the germline V gene. The CDR3 loop spans 15 amino acids. The chain's CDR3 is CASSSDRGPFYEQYF. For the CDR3, the DNA is TGCGCCAGCAGCAGTGACAGGGGGCCTTTCTACGAGCAGTACTTC.

The chain has TRBV7-9 and TRBJ1-2, with a tentative D call TRBD1 (6 bases). This CDR3 contains 15 residues. Trimming pared 5 bases from V and 0 bases from J, leaving 13 bases between. From germline, CDR1 is SEHNR and CDR2 FQNEAQ (reference sequence). The CDR3 loop is CASSPQGNANYGYTF. The CDR3 region has the DNA TGTGCCAGCAGCCCGCAGGGGAATGCTAACTATGGCTACACCTTC.

The chain joins TRBV7-3 to TRBJ1-6; D call uncertain. V was cut by 2 bases and J by 2 bases, with 7 bases left in between. Germline V gene data show CDR1 as SGHTA and CDR2 as FQGTGA. The CDR3 consists of 15 residues. The DNA of the CDR3 is TGTGCCAGCAGCTTATCTGGCACCTATAATTCACCCCTCCACTTT. Translated: CASSLSGTYNSPLHF.

V and J are TRBV2 and TRBJ2-1, with 13 bases identical to TRBD2. V lost 5 bases to trimming and J lost 9 bases; unmatched junction nucleotides: 7. The CDR3 covers 15 residues. The germline V gene has CDR1 SNHLY and CDR2 FYNNEI. DNA of the CDR3: TGTGCCAGCAGTCCTCGACTAGCGGGGGGCGGTGAGCAGTTCTTC. Translating it yields CASSPRLAGGGEQFF.

The chain joins TRBV5-1 to TRBJ1-2; maybe TRBD1 (5 bases). CDR1 and CDR2 (germline): SGHRS, YFSETQ. The CDR3 contains 17 residues. V was trimmed by 2 bases and J by 0 bases, leaving 17 bases between them. CDR3 in DNA: TGCGCCAGCAGCTTAACCGGGACCGAACCTCCTAACTATGGCTACACCTTC. This encodes CASSLTGTEPPNYGYTF.

This rearrangement joins TRBV9 to TRBJ2-2, with a weak D call TRBD1 (5 bases). V lost 0 bases, J lost 5 bases, and 11 bases lay in between. The germline CDR1 and CDR2 sequences are SGDLS and YYNGEE. This CDR3 comprises 15 residues. The CDR3 DNA is TGTGCCAGCAGCGTAGAGCAGGGTTGGACCGGGGAGCTGTTTTTT. Translation gives CASSVEQGWTGELFF.

V gene TRBV19 combines with J gene TRBJ1-2, with 7 bases lining up with TRBD1. Germline values: CDR1 LNHDA, CDR2 SQIVND (reference sequence). J gave up 1 base and V 6 bases, and 8 bases lay outside the gene matches. CDR3 length: 15 amino acids. This CDR3 is CASRKGDSGNYGYTF. CDR3 coding DNA: TGTGCCAGTAGAAAAGGGGACAGCGGTAACTATGGCTACACCTTC.

The rearrangement links TRBV29-1 to TRBJ1-1, with D possibly TRBD1 on 5 matching bases. This CDR3 region has 13 residues. Per germline, CDR1 SQVTM and CDR2 ANQGSEA. Trimming took off 3 bases at V and 5 bases at J, with 13 bases between the two ends. CDR3 region: CSVDRDGDTEAFF. The CDR3 DNA sequence: TGCAGCGTTGACAGGGATGGTGATACTGAAGCTTTCTTT.

The chain joins TRBV5-1 to TRBJ2-1; D gene uncertain. The CDR3 runs to 13 residues. Per germline, CDR1 SGHRS and CDR2 YFSETQ. Trimming removed 0 bases at V and 8 bases at J, with 9 bases between. The CDR3 nucleotides read TGCGCCAGCAGCTTGGGAATTGACGATGAGCAGTTCTTC. Translating gives CASSLGIDDEQFF.

This sequence joins TRBV10-2 and TRBJ2-5; D possibly corresponds to TRBD2 (6 bases). V gave up 5 bases and J gave up 0 bases, with 7 bases separating them. The CDR3 has 13 amino acids. Germline-derived CDR1 and CDR2 are WSHSY and SAAADI. The CDR3 here is CASSRGYQETQYF. Written as DNA, the CDR3 is TGCGCCAGCAGTCGGGGGTACCAAGAGACCCAGTACTTC.

The CDR3 loop reads CASSGGPTNTEAFF. The CDR3 DNA sequence: TGCGCCAGCAGCGGGGGACCCACGAACACTGAAGCTTTCTTT. This sequence joins TRBV5-1 and TRBJ1-1, with a possible D match to TRBD1 (5 bases). Germline lookup yields CDR1 SGHRS and CDR2 YFSETQ. V was shortened by 4 bases and J by 1 base, with 11 bases between the two germline ends. The CDR3 is 14 residues long.

The rearrangement links TRBV5-1 to TRBJ2-3, with 12 bases lining up with TRBD1. J was trimmed by 2 bases and V by 4 bases; bases with no gene match: 2. Per the germline V gene, CDR1 is SGHRS and CDR2 is YFSETQ. CDR3 length: 15 residues. CDR3 region: CASSPGQGATDTQYF. The CDR3 region has the DNA TGCGCCAGCAGCCCGGGACAGGGGGCCACAGATACGCAGTATTTT.

This clone has a handful of counts. The chain combines TRBV24-1 with TRBJ2-7; no clear D gene. Deletions cut 2 bases from V and 3 bases from J, with 7 bases between. This CDR3 comprises 13 residues. CDR1 and CDR2 from the germline V gene are KGHDR and SFDVKD. This CDR3 is CATSDSAVYEQYF. The CDR3 coding sequence is TGTGCCACCAGTGATTCGGCAGTCTACGAGCAGTACTTC.

This clone has more than one count but fewer than ten. The chain employs TRBV29-1 and TRBJ1-2; D perhaps matches TRBD1 (6 bases). V was shortened by 4 bases and J by 0 bases, with 15 bases between the two germline ends. Germline V gene lookup returns CDR1 SQVTM and CDR2 ANQGSEA. There are 15 residues in the CDR3. CDR3 in DNA: TGCAGCGTTGGAGGGGGACTCTCGTCTAACTATGGCTACACCTTC. Amino acid sequence: CSVGGGLSSNYGYTF.

The rearrangement joins TRBV29-1 to TRBJ2-3; 12 bases match TRBD2. The CDR3 extends over 16 amino acids. Per the germline V gene, CDR1 is SQVTM and CDR2 is ANQGSEA. V lost 7 bases and J lost 0; bases outside the gene matches: 8. The CDR3 sequence is CSGLAGVSASTDTQYF. The CDR3 nucleotides read TGCAGCGGACTAGCGGGGGTCTCCGCTAGCACAGATACGCAGTATTTT.